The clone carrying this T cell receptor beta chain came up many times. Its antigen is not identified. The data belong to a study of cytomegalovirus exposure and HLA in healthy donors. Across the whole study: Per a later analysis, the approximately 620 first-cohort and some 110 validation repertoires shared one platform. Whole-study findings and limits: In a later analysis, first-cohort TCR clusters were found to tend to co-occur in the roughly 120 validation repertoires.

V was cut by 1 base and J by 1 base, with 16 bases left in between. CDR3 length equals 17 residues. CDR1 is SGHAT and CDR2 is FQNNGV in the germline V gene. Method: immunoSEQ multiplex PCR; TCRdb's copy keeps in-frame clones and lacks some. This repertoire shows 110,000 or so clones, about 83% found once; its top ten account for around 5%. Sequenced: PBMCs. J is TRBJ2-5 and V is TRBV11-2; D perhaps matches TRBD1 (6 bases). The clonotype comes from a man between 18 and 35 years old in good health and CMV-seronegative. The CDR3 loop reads CASSLASGWGPQETQYF. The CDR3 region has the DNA TGTGCCAGCAGCTTAGCGTCGGGGTGGGGGCCCCAAGAGACCCAGTACTTC.